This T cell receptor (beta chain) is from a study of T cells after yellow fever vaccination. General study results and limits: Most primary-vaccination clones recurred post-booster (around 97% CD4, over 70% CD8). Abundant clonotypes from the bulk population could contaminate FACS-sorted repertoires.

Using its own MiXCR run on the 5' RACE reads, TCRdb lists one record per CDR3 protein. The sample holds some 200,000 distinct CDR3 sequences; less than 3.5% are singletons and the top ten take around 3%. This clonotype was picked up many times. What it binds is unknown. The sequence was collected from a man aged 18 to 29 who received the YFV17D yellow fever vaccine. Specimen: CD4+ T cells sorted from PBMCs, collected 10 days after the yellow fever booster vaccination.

The CDR3: CASSLIPGGPSDTQYF. DNA for the CDR3: TGCGCCAGCAGCTTGATCCCGGGGGGCCCATCAGATACGCAGTATTTT. The chain has TRBV5-1 and TRBJ2-3; D possibly corresponds to TRBD2 (7 bases). The germline V and J ends were trimmed by 1 base and 4 bases, with 16 bases remaining between them. Germline lookup yields CDR1 SGHRS and CDR2 YFSETQ. CDR3 length: 16 residues.